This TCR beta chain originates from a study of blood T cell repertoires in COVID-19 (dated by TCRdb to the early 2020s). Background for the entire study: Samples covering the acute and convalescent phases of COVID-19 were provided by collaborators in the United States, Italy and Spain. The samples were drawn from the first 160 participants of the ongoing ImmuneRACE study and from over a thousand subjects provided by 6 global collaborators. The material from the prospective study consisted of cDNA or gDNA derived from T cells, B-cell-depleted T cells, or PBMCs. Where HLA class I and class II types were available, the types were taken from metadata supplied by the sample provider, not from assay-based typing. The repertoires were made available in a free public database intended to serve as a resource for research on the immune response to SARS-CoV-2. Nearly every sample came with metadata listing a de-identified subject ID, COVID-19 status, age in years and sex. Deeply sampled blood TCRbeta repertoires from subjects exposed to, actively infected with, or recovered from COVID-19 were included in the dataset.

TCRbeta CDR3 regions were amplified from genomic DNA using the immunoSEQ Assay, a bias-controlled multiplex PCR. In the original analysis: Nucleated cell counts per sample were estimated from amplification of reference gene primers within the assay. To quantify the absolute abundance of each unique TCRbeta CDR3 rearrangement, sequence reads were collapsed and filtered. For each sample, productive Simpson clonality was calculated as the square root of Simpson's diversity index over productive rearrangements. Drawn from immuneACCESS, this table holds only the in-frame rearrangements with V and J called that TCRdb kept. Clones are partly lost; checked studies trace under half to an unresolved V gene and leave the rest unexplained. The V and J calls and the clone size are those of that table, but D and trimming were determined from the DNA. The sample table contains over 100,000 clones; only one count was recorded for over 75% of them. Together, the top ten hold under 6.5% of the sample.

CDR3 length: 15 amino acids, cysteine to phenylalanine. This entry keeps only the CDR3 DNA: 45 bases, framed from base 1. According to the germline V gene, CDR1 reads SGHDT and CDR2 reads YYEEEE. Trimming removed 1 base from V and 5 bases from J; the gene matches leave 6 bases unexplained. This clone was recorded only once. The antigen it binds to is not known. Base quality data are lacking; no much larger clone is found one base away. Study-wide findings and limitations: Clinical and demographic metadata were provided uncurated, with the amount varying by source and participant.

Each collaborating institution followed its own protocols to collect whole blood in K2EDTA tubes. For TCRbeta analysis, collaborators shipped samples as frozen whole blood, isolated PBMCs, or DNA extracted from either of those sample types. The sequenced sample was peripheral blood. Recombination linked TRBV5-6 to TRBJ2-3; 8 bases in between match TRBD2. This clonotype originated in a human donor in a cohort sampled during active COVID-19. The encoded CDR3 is CASSLTGGPKDTQYF. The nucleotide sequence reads TGTGCCAGCAGCTTGACGGGAGGGCCTAAAGATACGCAGTATTTT.